The 18 T cell receptor beta chains below all came from one sample that was sequenced in a study of chemoradiotherapy in HPV16-positive cancers. Assay: immunoSEQ multiplex PCR; the TCRdb copy retains only in-frame clones and omits some. The repertoire has roughly 34,000 clones, more than 85% of them found once; the top ten carry roughly 2.2%. Source: blood, taken from a patient who underwent chemoradiotherapy. Receptors were obtained from a human donor with HPV-associated anogenital cancer.

This chain uses TRBV15 with TRBJ2-1; D perhaps matches TRBD2 (5 bases). This CDR3 is 15 amino acids long. Trimming pared 1 base from V and 6 bases from J, leaving 13 bases between. Per germline, CDR1 LNHNV and CDR2 YYDKDF (reference sequence). CDR3 amino acids: CATSRVLLGSNEQFF. The CDR3 region has the DNA TGTGCCACCAGCAGAGTGCTCCTTGGGAGCAATGAGCAGTTCTTC.

V and J are TRBV29-1 and TRBJ2-7; D is uncertain. The CDR3 has 13 amino acids. The V gene lost 1 base and the J gene lost 4 bases, with 11 bases spanning the gap. Germline CDR1 reads SQVTM; CDR2 reads ANQGSEA. CDR3 region: CSVEGRSLYEQYF. CDR3 sequence (DNA): TGCAGCGTTGAAGGCAGGTCCCTATACGAGCAGTACTTC.

J is TRBJ1-3 and V is TRBV2; D may be TRBD1 (5 bases). Deletions cut 6 bases from V and 6 bases from J, with 12 bases between. The CDR3 is 13 amino acids. The V gene's germline CDR1 is SNHLY and CDR2 FYNNEI. The CDR3 reads CASSEGPINTIYF. The CDR3 DNA follows: TGTGCCAGCAGCGAGGGACCTATAAACACCATATATTTT.

The CDR3 bases are TGCGCCAGCAGCGGACAGGGCATCGGACCCCTCCACTTT. Protein sequence: CASSGQGIGPLHF. The chain has TRBV4-3 and TRBJ1-6; 8 bases agree with TRBD1. Germline V CDR1 and CDR2: LGHNA, YSLEER. The CDR3 covers 13 residues. V trimming: 5 bases; J trimming: 12 bases; junction bases outside the gene matches: 6.

The chain employs TRBV27 and TRBJ1-6, with a tentative D call TRBD1 (5 bases). The V end was cut by 5 bases, the J end by 10 bases, with 21 bases between. This CDR3 spans 16 amino acids. Germline values: CDR1 MNHEY, CDR2 SMNVEV (reference sequence). For the CDR3, the DNA is TGTGCCAGCAGTCCACCCCAGGGTTCGAGTGGGTCACCCCTCCACTTT. The encoded protein is CASSPPQGSSGSPLHF.

The chain has TRBV7-9 and TRBJ2-7; 8 positions agree with TRBD2. CDR3 length equals 15 residues. The junction had 9 bases not matched to a gene; V was cut back by 5 bases and J by 3 bases. CDR1 and CDR2 from the germline V gene are SEHNR and FQNEAQ (reference sequence). CDR3 amino acids: CASSLAGGLVYEQYF. The CDR3 DNA is TGTGCCAGCAGCCTCGCGGGAGGACTGGTCTACGAGCAGTACTTC.

The chain uses TRBV5-1 and TRBJ1-1; perhaps TRBD1 as D (5 bases). Trimming left V 4 bases short and J 2 bases short, with 12 bases between. The CDR3 sequence is 14 residues long. CDR1 SGHRS and CDR2 YFSETQ come from the germline V gene. The CDR3 spells CASSGGTVNTEAFF. DNA for the CDR3: TGCGCCAGCAGCGGGGGGACCGTTAACACTGAAGCTTTCTTT.

This chain uses TRBV14 with TRBJ1-4, with D unresolved. V lost 0 bases and J lost 8, with 13 bases in between. The CDR3 length is 15 residues. Germline V lookup: CDR1 SGHDN, CDR2 FVKESK. CDR3: CASSQDGPRGEKLFF. The CDR3 DNA sequence: TGTGCCAGCAGCCAAGATGGGCCACGTGGAGAAAAACTGTTTTTT. Full variable domain (missing parts from reference TRBV14 and TRBJ1-4): EAGVTQFPSHSVIEKGQTVTLRCDPISGHDNLYWYRRVMGKEIKFLLHFVKESKQDESGMPNNRFLAERTGGTYSTLKVQPAELEDSGVYFCASSQDGPRGEKLFFGSGTQLSVL.

In DNA form, the CDR3 reads TGTGCCAGTAGTATGAGACAGGGGTCTGCCGGGGAATCCTACGAGCAGTACTTC. It yields the protein CASSMRQGSAGESYEQYF. The chain carries TRBV19 and TRBJ2-7, with TRBD1 identical over 8 bases. The trim removed 3 bases at V and 1 base at J, leaving 14 bases unmatched. The CDR3 is 18 amino acids. Germline CDR1 and CDR2: LNHDA and SQIVND (reference sequence). Based on the CDR3 plus reference TRBV19 and TRBJ2-7, the full variable domain is DGGITQSPKYLFRKEGQNVTLSCEQNLNHDAMYWYRQDPGQGLRLIYYSQIVNDFQKGDIAEGYSVSREKKESFPLTVTSAQKNPTAFYLCASSMRQGSAGESYEQYFGPGTRLTVT.

The chain couples TRBV28 to TRBJ2-5, with 8 bases matching TRBD2. CDR1 and CDR2 (germline): MDHEN, SYDVKM. J lost 2 bases, V lost 4 bases, and 6 bases had no gene match. The CDR3 has 15 amino acids. CDR3 nucleotides: TGTGCCAGCAGTTACTATCAGCGGGGGCAAGAGACCCAGTACTTC. This encodes CASSYYQRGQETQYF.

V gene TRBV4-2 combines with J gene TRBJ1-2, with 7 bases aligning to TRBD1. Trimming took 0 bases from V and 3 from J; bases not matched to a gene: 1. The germline V gene encodes CDR1 LGHNA and CDR2 YNFKEQ. The length of the CDR3 is 14 residues. CDR3 loop: CASSQETGDYGYTF. For the CDR3, the DNA is TGTGCCAGCAGCCAAGAAACAGGGGACTATGGCTACACCTTC.

The chain uses TRBV4-3 and TRBJ1-1; weak D call: TRBD1 (5 bases). This CDR3 spans 13 amino acids. Deletions cut 0 bases from V and 12 bases from J, with 14 bases between. Germline V gene lookup returns CDR1 LGHNA and CDR2 YSLEER. CDR3 sequence reads: CASSQDQGSNTFF. Written as DNA, the CDR3 is TGCGCCAGCAGCCAAGATCAGGGCAGCAATACTTTCTTT.

The chain recombines TRBV18 with TRBJ2-1, with TRBD2 matching 8 bases. The germline gives CDR1 KGHSH, CDR2 LQKENI. This CDR3 is 15 amino acids long. The ends lost 2 bases at V and 4 bases at J; junction bases unmatched: 4. The chain's CDR3 is CASSPLTGGYNEQFF. CDR3 in DNA: TGTGCCAGCTCACCATTGACGGGGGGGTACAATGAGCAGTTCTTC.

This clone occurred a few times. CDR3 in DNA: TGTGCCAGTAGTACCCTGGGACAGGGGGCGCGAAGGGGCTACACCTTC. It specifies CASSTLGQGARRGYTF. The chain has TRBV19 and TRBJ1-2; the match to TRBD1 covers 12 bases. Germline loops: CDR1 LNHDA, CDR2 SQIVND (reference sequence). V was pared by 4 bases and J by 8 bases, with 11 bases of the junction left unmatched. CDR3 length: 16 amino acids. Using reference TRBV19 and TRBJ1-2 for the parts outside the CDR3, the full variable domain is DGGITQSPKYLFRKEGQNVTLSCEQNLNHDAMYWYRQDPGQGLRLIYYSQIVNDFQKGDIAEGYSVSREKKESFPLTVTSAQKNPTAFYLCASSTLGQGARRGYTFGSGTRLTVV.

This sequence joins TRBV27 and TRBJ2-5; 9 bases map to TRBD2. With 11 bases clipped from V and 5 bases from J, the junction kept 12 bases outside the gene matches. This CDR3 has 14 residues. Per germline, CDR1 MNHEY and CDR2 SMNVEV (reference sequence). The CDR3 region is CAARPGSGGETQYF. CDR3 bases: TGTGCCGCACGACCCGGGAGCGGGGGGGAGACCCAGTACTTC.

The chain joins TRBV5-1 to TRBJ2-2; TRBD2 might be the D (7 bases). CDR1 and CDR2 (germline): SGHRS, YFSETQ. The V gene lost 4 bases and the J gene lost 7 bases, with 17 bases spanning the gap. The CDR3 totals 15 residues. CDR3 protein: CASSPEGGAVGELFF. DNA of the CDR3: TGCGCCAGCAGCCCCGAGGGGGGGGCAGTCGGGGAGCTGTTTTTT.

The chain combines TRBV11-1 with TRBJ1-3; 8 bases line up with TRBD1. The CDR3 has 16 residues. Germline loops: CDR1 SGHAT, CDR2 FQDESV (reference sequence). Unmatched junction bases numbered 8, after V lost 5 bases and J lost 2 bases. The CDR3 is CASSKGVTGAGNTIYF. The CDR3 DNA reads as TGTGCCAGCAGCAAAGGAGTGACAGGGGCTGGAAACACCATATATTTT.

Only one count was recorded for this clone. The J gene is TRBJ1-4, the V gene TRBV6-6; TRBD1 aligns across 7 bases. The CDR3 is 13 residues long. The germline V gene has CDR1 MNHNY and CDR2 SVGAGI (reference sequence). The trim removed 4 bases at V and 14 bases at J, leaving 10 bases unmatched. This CDR3 is CASSFGTVGGLFF. CDR3 nucleotides: TGTGCCAGCAGTTTCGGGACAGTGGGAGGCCTGTTTTTT.